A single T cell receptor (beta chain) is shown here with its context. The source of the sample is a study of shared clonotypes between healthy human individuals. This CDR3 spans 15 amino acids. The V end was cut by 1 base, the J end by 5 bases, with 11 bases between. The germline V gene has CDR1 SEHNR and CDR2 FQNEAQ (reference sequence). The protocol was immunoSEQ multiplex PCR, while the TCRdb copy is restricted to in-frame clones and leaves out a portion. Of 1 million to 1.2 million clones listed, around 77% are singletons. The clonotype originates from a man aged 18 to 29 in good health. Some clones in this sample may be carry-over from other donors' samples. J is TRBJ1-4 and V is TRBV7-9; D is possibly TRBD1 (6 bases). Sequences were obtained from memory CD4+ T cells from PBMCs. Stated subset: CD45RA-negative fraction. Written as DNA, the CDR3 is TGTGCCAGCAGCTTAGGGGCACAGGGAAATGAAAAACTGTTTTTT. It codes for CASSLGAQGNEKLFF.